The present T cell receptor beta chain was sequenced within a study of blood T cell repertoires in COVID-19. On the study more broadly: Sites across the United States, Italy and Spain contributed samples from acute and convalescent COVID-19.

Authors' data handling: By means of reference gene primer amplification, nucleated cell counts were estimated. Assay used: immunoSEQ multiplex PCR; TCRdb lists only in-frame clones, some missing. The D gene and trimming were derived from the DNA, and the V and J assignments and clone size from that table. The sample shows 200,000 to 300,000 clones, approximately 86% of them seen only once. Trimming left V 5 bases short and J 7 bases short, with 9 bases between. This CDR3 region has 11 residues. Per the germline V gene, CDR1 is MNHEY and CDR2 is SVGEGT. The sequencing input was peripheral blood. The chain joins TRBV6-2 or TRBV6-3 to TRBJ2-7, with no clear D. This receptor was identified in a man between 40 and 49 years old who had recovered from COVID-19. CDR3 residues: CASSPKLEQYF. In DNA, the CDR3 is TGTGCCAGCAGTCCCAAGCTGGAGCAGTACTTC.